These 21 T cell receptor beta chains came from one sample sequenced in a study of cytomegalovirus exposure and HLA in healthy donors. TCRdb's table, derived via immunoSEQ multiplex PCR, lists solely in-frame clones and lacks some. The sample records about 150,000 clones, more than 75% being singletons. Sequencing was carried out using PBMCs. The receptor source for this set is a man in his late teens or twenties in good health and CMV-seronegative.

The V gene is TRBV10-3, the J gene TRBJ2-1, with 10 positions matching TRBD1. Trimming cost V 10 bases and J 7 bases; bases outside gene matches: 13. This CDR3 is 15 amino acids long. From germline, CDR1 is ENHRY and CDR2 SYGVKD. DNA of the CDR3: TGTGCCAGCAGGCGCCCGGGACAGGGGAGGAATGAGCAGTTCTTC. Its protein product is CASRRPGQGRNEQFF.

V is TRBV6-1 and J is TRBJ2-1; TRBD1 agrees at 10 bases. This CDR3 comprises 18 residues. Germline V gives CDR1 MNHNS, CDR2 SASEGT. Trimming removed 3 bases from V and 4 bases from J; junction bases left unmatched: 12. The CDR3 here is CASSDLWTGGYGYNEQFF. The CDR3 DNA is TGTGCCAGCAGTGACCTTTGGACAGGGGGATATGGATACAATGAGCAGTTCTTC.

The chain combines TRBV5-1 with TRBJ1-2; 7 bases align to TRBD1. Losses at the gene ends were 4 bases for V and 3 bases for J; bases not matched to a gene: 3. In germline, CDR1 is SGHRS, CDR2 YFSETQ. The CDR3 spans 13 residues. For the CDR3, the DNA is TGCGCCAGCAGCATACAGGGGTACTATGGCTACACCTTC. Its translation: CASSIQGYYGYTF.

This chain connects TRBV6-6 to TRBJ1-2, with a tentative D call TRBD1 (6 bases). The germline gives CDR1 MNHNY, CDR2 SVGAGI (reference sequence). V lost 5 bases and J lost 6, with 16 bases in between. The CDR3 has 14 amino acids. In nucleotides, the CDR3 is TGTGCCAGCAGTCCGACCCCGGGGGGCCATGGCTACACCTTC. Translation: CASSPTPGGHGYTF.

This chain uses TRBV28 with TRBJ1-2; TRBD1 matches at 10 bases. In germline, CDR1 is MDHEN, CDR2 SYDVKM. The CDR3 is made up of 14 amino acids. J lost 8 bases, V lost 6 bases, and 9 bases had no gene match. The CDR3 coding sequence is TGTGCCAGCAGACTGCGACAGGGGGCTGGAGGCTACACCTTC. It encodes CASRLRQGAGGYTF.

The genes are TRBV7-9 and TRBJ2-1; 7 nucleotides agree with TRBD1. From germline, CDR1 is SEHNR and CDR2 FQNEAQ (reference sequence). This CDR3 is built from 12 residues. After removal of 6 bases from V and 14 bases from J, the junction contained 10 bases not matched to a gene. The CDR3 DNA sequence: TGTGCCAGCAGAACGACAGGGCACTACGAGTTCTTC. Its protein is CASRTTGHYEFF.

CDR3 in amino acids: CASSRRSQGTSTDTQYF. Written as DNA, the CDR3 is TGCGCCAGCAGCCGGAGGTCACAGGGAACTAGCACAGATACGCAGTATTTT. V usage is TRBV5-1 and J usage is TRBJ2-3; the D gene is possibly TRBD1 (6 bases). This CDR3 comprises 17 residues. CDR1 SGHRS and CDR2 YFSETQ come from the germline V gene. Trimming took 4 bases from V and 0 from J, leaving 18 bases between them. Variable domain in full (rest from reference TRBV5-1 and TRBJ2-3): KAGVTQTPRYLIKTRGQQVTLSCSPISGHRSVSWYQQTPGQGLQFLFEYFSETQRNKGNFPGRFSGRQFSNSRSEMNVSTLELGDSALYLCASSRRSQGTSTDTQYFGPGTRLTVL.

V usage is TRBV27 and J usage is TRBJ2-3; D is possibly TRBD1 (6 bases). Trimming removed 5 bases from V and 6 bases from J, with 15 bases in between. CDR1 is MNHEY, CDR2 SMNVEV, per germline (reference sequence). The CDR3 contains 14 residues. Here the CDR3 DNA reads TGTGCCAGCAGTCCGTCCCCGAGGGGGGATACGCAGTATTTT. Translated: CASSPSPRGDTQYF.

The chain links TRBV18 to TRBJ1-5; no clear D. V lost 5 bases, J lost 1 base, and 12 bases lay in between. This CDR3 contains 15 residues. CDR1 is KGHSH and CDR2 is LQKENI in the germline V gene. CDR3 sequence: CASSFQSESNQPQHF. Written as DNA, the CDR3 is TGTGCCAGCTCATTTCAGTCCGAAAGCAATCAGCCCCAGCATTTT.

This clone was found many times. V is TRBV1 and J is TRBJ2-2; the table's TRBD2 call for D was not verified on the DNA. TRBV1 is tagged as a pseudogene. This CDR3 contains 15 residues. The CDR3 bases are TGCACCAGCAGCCAAGAAACGGAGGGAACCGGGGAGCTGTTTTTT. Translating it yields CTSSQETEGTGELFF.

The chain uses TRBV7-8 and TRBJ1-3; D call uncertain. Germline assignment: CDR1 SGHVS and CDR2 FQNEAQ. The CDR3 length is 12 residues. V was pared by 2 bases and J by 7 bases, with 6 bases between. The CDR3 sequence: CASSLILNTIYF. The CDR3, as DNA: TGTGCCAGCAGCTTAATTCTGAACACCATATATTTT.

This clone was counted between two and nine times. V and J are TRBV5-4 and TRBJ2-7; no clear D. The CDR3 extends over 12 amino acids. Per the germline V gene, CDR1 is SGHNT and CDR2 is YYREEE (reference sequence). Trimming stripped 0 bases from V and 3 bases from J, with 4 bases between. Here the CDR3 reads CASSLGGYEQYF. The CDR3 nucleotides are TGTGCCAGCAGCTTGGGAGGCTACGAGCAGTACTTC.

The chain carries TRBV5-1 and TRBJ1-2; 9 nucleotides match TRBD1. The CDR3 is 14 residues long. V gave up 4 bases and J gave up 4 bases; unmatched junction bases: 5. Germline CDR1 SGHRS, CDR2 YFSETQ. The CDR3 DNA reads TGCGCCAGCAGCCCGGACAGGGGTTTCTATGGCTACACCTTC. Amino acid sequence: CASSPDRGFYGYTF.

This sequence joins TRBV4-3 and TRBJ2-7, with TRBD2 identical over 10 bases. CDR1 is LGHNA and CDR2 is YSLEER in the germline V gene. The CDR3 spans 18 residues. J was trimmed by 5 bases and V by 0 bases; bases with no gene match: 13. In DNA, the CDR3 is TGCGCCAGCAGCCAAGATCTGCTAGCGGGAGCGATGAACGACGAGCAGTACTTC. It translates to CASSQDLLAGAMNDEQYF.

This clone was observed once. The chain links TRBV2 to TRBJ2-4; 9 nucleotides align to TRBD1. V shed 6 bases and J 0 bases; nucleotides not matched to a gene: 9. CDR1 is SNHLY, CDR2 FYNNEI, per germline. The CDR3 runs to 17 residues. The CDR3 loop is CASSAPGTGLAKNIQYF. The DNA of the CDR3 is TGTGCCAGCAGCGCACCTGGGACAGGGTTAGCCAAAAACATTCAGTACTTC.

The chain's CDR3 is CASSLVSGEAFF. The CDR3, as DNA: TGTGCCAGCAGCTTGGTCAGCGGTGAAGCTTTCTTT. The rearrangement uses TRBV5-4 and TRBJ1-1; D uncertain. CDR1 and CDR2 (germline): SGHNT, YYREEE (reference sequence). The germline V and J ends were trimmed by 0 bases and 7 bases, with 7 bases remaining between them. CDR3 size: 12 residues.

CDR3 sequence reads: CASSLGGSNLGYTF. CDR3 coding DNA: TGTGCCAGCAGTTTGGGAGGGAGTAACTTAGGCTACACCTTC. The chain has TRBV28 and TRBJ1-2, with D uncertain. Trimming shortened V by 3 bases and J by 8 bases, and 16 bases separated the two germline ends. There are 14 residues in the CDR3. Germline V CDR1 and CDR2: MDHEN, SYDVKM.

The chain carries TRBV4-1 and TRBJ2-1; tentative D call: TRBD2 (5 bases). Germline lookup yields CDR1 MGHRA and CDR2 YSYEKL. The CDR3 has 12 residues. V lost 8 bases, J lost 9 bases, and 14 bases lay in between. CDR3 nucleotides: TGCGCCAGCGAGGTCGCGGGCGGTGAGCAGTTCTTC. This translates into CASEVAGGEQFF.

This rearrangement joins TRBV28 to TRBJ1-2; no reliable D call. CDR1 MDHEN and CDR2 SYDVKM come from the germline V gene. With 5 bases removed from V and 4 bases from J, the gap between germline ends came to 14 bases. This CDR3 region has 14 residues. The CDR3 protein is CASSPPVQPYGYTF. The CDR3, as DNA: TGTGCCAGCAGTCCCCCCGTACAGCCCTATGGCTACACCTTC.

This chain links TRBV6-1 with TRBJ2-1; TRBD2 might be the D (5 bases). The germline gives CDR1 MNHNS, CDR2 SASEGT. This CDR3 spans 17 amino acids. The V end was cut by 1 base, the J end by 5 bases, with 18 bases between. The CDR3 bases are TGTGCCAGCAGTGAAGATGGCGGCCTAGCCACTAACAATGAGCAGTTCTTC. The encoded protein is CASSEDGGLATNNEQFF.

The chain is built from TRBV10-2 and TRBJ2-7; 10 bases are a match to TRBD1. The CDR3 consists of 16 residues. Germline-derived CDR1 and CDR2 are WSHSY and SAAADI. After removal of 7 bases from V and 2 bases from J, the junction contained 11 bases not matched to a gene. The CDR3 nucleotides read TGCGCCAGCAACCATCGGTCCGGGACAGGGGCCTACGAGCAGTACTTC. It yields the protein CASNHRSGTGAYEQYF.